The 27 T cell receptor beta chains given below trace back to one sample, sequenced in a study of cytomegalovirus exposure and HLA in healthy donors. Researchers ran the PCR with 60 Vbeta and 13 Jbeta primers. This table comes from immunoSEQ multiplex PCR, and its TCRdb copy is limited to in-frame clones, with some not included. This sample yields approximately 110,000 clones, of which 65% to 75% are seen a single time; roughly a tenth belongs to the top ten. Sample: PBMCs. These receptors were collected from a man between 35 and 55 years old in good health and CMV-seropositive.

To note about this clone: This may stem from a read error, because a much larger clone lies one nucleotide away. This chain uses TRBV6-6 with TRBJ2-3, with TRBD2 matching over 13 bases. The trim removed 5 bases at V and 1 base at J, leaving 0 bases unmatched. The CDR3 length is 15 residues. CDR1 is MNHNY and CDR2 is SVGAGI in the germline V gene (reference sequence). The CDR3 loop reads CASSGTSGGTDTQYF. CDR3 in DNA: TGTGCCAGCAGTGGGACTAGCGGGGGCACAGATACGCAGTATTTT.

The chain recombines TRBV4-1 with TRBJ2-5, with D uncertain. With 1 base removed from V and 1 base from J, the gap between germline ends came to 10 bases. This CDR3 has 15 residues. From germline, CDR1 is MGHRA and CDR2 YSYEKL. The CDR3 here is CASSQAPRSQETQYF. The CDR3 DNA reads as TGCGCCAGCAGCCAAGCGCCACGGTCCCAAGAGACCCAGTACTTC.

This sequence joins TRBV10-3 and TRBJ1-1; D is possibly TRBD1 (6 bases). V lost 5 bases, J lost 2 bases, and 12 bases lay in between. The CDR3 is 14 amino acids. Germline V gene data show CDR1 as ENHRY and CDR2 as SYGVKD. The CDR3 loop reads CAISPSQGNTEAFF. For the CDR3, the DNA is TGTGCCATCAGTCCCTCACAGGGCAACACTGAAGCTTTCTTT.

The chain has TRBV11-2 and TRBJ1-2; D perhaps matches TRBD1 (5 bases). Germline CDR1 SGHAT, CDR2 FQNNGV. This CDR3 has 16 amino acids. Between the trimmed V and J ends, which lost 5 bases and 4 bases, there was a span of 20 bases. The CDR3 bases are TGTGCCAGCAGCCCCCTCCGGGACTCGGAAACCTATGGCTACACCTTC. Residues: CASSPLRDSETYGYTF.

The V and J genes are TRBV4-3 and TRBJ1-2; possibly TRBD1 for D (6 bases). Germline CDR1 is LGHNA and CDR2 is YSLEER. This CDR3 comprises 13 residues. Trimming took 0 bases from V and 5 from J, leaving 7 bases between them. This CDR3 reads CASSQEQGYGYTF. In DNA, the CDR3 is TGCGCCAGCAGCCAAGAACAGGGTTATGGCTACACCTTC.

This clone has just a few counts. As DNA, the CDR3 is TGTGCCAGCAGTTTGGGCACAGGGGGCGAGAACACTGAAGCTTTCTTT. This codes for CASSLGTGGENTEAFF. The rearrangement links TRBV28 to TRBJ1-1, with 9 bases that match TRBD1. V lost 3 bases to trimming and J lost 1 base; unmatched junction nucleotides: 6. CDR1 is MDHEN and CDR2 is SYDVKM in the germline V gene. This CDR3 contains 16 residues.

The V call is TRBV29-1, the J call TRBJ1-2; D not resolved. Looked up from germline, CDR1 is SQVTM and CDR2 is ANQGSEA. The germline V and J ends were trimmed by 6 bases and 2 bases, with 16 bases remaining between them. The CDR3 totals 14 residues. This CDR3 is CSVAPGGPNYGYTF. The CDR3 nucleotides are TGCAGCGTAGCCCCCGGCGGTCCCAACTATGGCTACACCTTC.

This clone was seen a handful of times. The rearrangement uses TRBV5-1 and TRBJ2-7, with 9 bases identical to TRBD1. J gave up 5 bases and V 0 bases, and 6 bases lay outside the gene matches. The V gene's germline CDR1 is SGHRS and CDR2 YFSETQ. The CDR3 sequence is 15 residues long. For the CDR3, the DNA is TGCGCCAGCAGCTTGGAAGGGACAGGGATAAACGAGCAGTACTTC. Its protein is CASSLEGTGINEQYF.

The rearrangement uses TRBV4-3 and TRBJ1-2; D call uncertain. V was trimmed by 0 bases and J by 0 bases, leaving 5 bases between them. This CDR3 has 14 amino acids. Looked up from germline, CDR1 is LGHNA and CDR2 is YSLEER. CDR3 region: CASSQELPNYGYTF. The CDR3 DNA reads TGCGCCAGCAGCCAAGAGCTACCTAACTATGGCTACACCTTC.

The chain recombines TRBV27 with TRBJ2-5; TRBD2 aligns across 8 bases. In germline, CDR1 is MNHEY, CDR2 SMNVEV (reference sequence). V lost 6 bases, J lost 4 bases, and 7 bases stayed unmatched. This CDR3 spans 14 amino acids. The CDR3 DNA is TGTGCCAGCAGATCCAGTCGGGAGGGAGAGACCCAGTACTTC. The encoded protein is CASRSSREGETQYF.

V and J are TRBV4-2 and TRBJ1-4; 7 bases agree with TRBD1. The CDR3 covers 17 residues. V shed 1 base and J 0 bases; nucleotides not matched to a gene: 5. The germline V gene has CDR1 LGHNA and CDR2 YNFKEQ. This CDR3 reads CASSQGTGPATNEKLFF. CDR3 sequence (DNA): TGTGCCAGCAGCCAAGGGACAGGCCCTGCAACTAATGAAAAACTGTTTTTT.

The chain is built from TRBV27 and TRBJ2-7, with TRBD2 as a possible D gene (7 bases). CDR3 length: 17 amino acids. Germline CDR1 and CDR2: MNHEY and SMNVEV (reference sequence). With 4 bases removed from V and 5 bases from J, the gap between germline ends came to 24 bases. CDR3 DNA: TGTGCCAGCAGTTCCCTGGGGGGGGGCGGCCCCCTCCACGAGCAGTACGTC. Residues: CASSSLGGGGPLHEQYV.

The sample holds one count of this clone. The chain recombines TRBV5-1 with TRBJ1-2; TRBD1 might be the D (6 bases). This CDR3 has 14 amino acids. The V gene's germline CDR1 is SGHRS and CDR2 YFSETQ. Trimming stripped 0 bases from V and 8 bases from J, with 14 bases between. The CDR3 spells CASSLDPGAGGYTF. CDR3 DNA: TGCGCCAGCAGCTTGGACCCAGGGGCTGGAGGCTACACCTTC.

The rearrangement uses TRBV7-9 and TRBJ2-3; D uncertain. With 5 bases removed from V and 5 bases from J, the gap between germline ends came to 11 bases. This CDR3 spans 13 amino acids. CDR1 is SEHNR and CDR2 is FQNEAQ in the germline V gene (reference sequence). The CDR3 loop is CASSLPPGDTQYF. DNA of the CDR3: TGTGCCAGCAGCCTACCCCCGGGAGATACGCAGTATTTT.

This clone has only a few counts. This chain connects TRBV28 to TRBJ1-1; 7 bases fit TRBD1. The germline CDR1 and CDR2 sequences are MDHEN and SYDVKM. This CDR3 is built from 13 residues. The V segment lost 7 bases and the J segment 0 bases; nucleotides outside the gene matches: 2. CDR3 in amino acids: CASKGQLNTEAFF. CDR3 DNA: TGTGCCAGCAAGGGACAGTTGAACACTGAAGCTTTCTTT.

The V call is TRBV30, the J call TRBJ2-1; D gene uncertain. Per the germline V gene, CDR1 is GTSNPN and CDR2 is SVGIG (reference sequence). Trimming removed 1 base at V and 5 bases at J, with 9 bases between. CDR3 length equals 13 residues. The CDR3 reads CAWSAGTDNEQFF. CDR3 DNA: TGTGCCTGGAGTGCAGGTACGGACAATGAGCAGTTCTTC.

The rearrangement joins TRBV28 to TRBJ2-1, with D perhaps matching TRBD2 (6 bases). The CDR3 consists of 12 residues. CDR1 is MDHEN and CDR2 is SYDVKM in the germline V gene. With 2 bases removed from V and 14 bases from J, the gap between germline ends came to 13 bases. CDR3 protein: CASSLSGSMEFF. CDR3 in DNA: TGTGCCAGCAGTTTAAGCGGGTCTATGGAGTTCTTC.

The gene calls are TRBV6-1 and TRBJ1-5; D is unresolved. Trimming pared 1 base from V and 7 bases from J, leaving 11 bases between. Per germline, CDR1 MNHNS and CDR2 SASEGT. The CDR3 spans 14 residues. CDR3: CASSEGEEGQPQHF. The CDR3, as DNA: TGTGCCAGCAGTGAAGGGGAGGAGGGCCAGCCCCAGCATTTT.

The gene calls are TRBV4-1 and TRBJ1-1; D ambiguous. This CDR3 is built from 14 residues. Germline V lookup: CDR1 MGHRA, CDR2 YSYEKL. The ends were cut back, 5 bases at V and 4 bases at J, with 14 bases in the middle. The CDR3 DNA reads TGCGCCAGCAGCTCCCTACGGGCGGGCACTGAAGCTTTCTTT. This translates into CASSSLRAGTEAFF.

The J gene is TRBJ2-1, the V gene TRBV7-3; TRBD1 is a possible D gene (5 bases). V shed 1 base and J shed 2 bases, with 9 bases lying between them. The CDR3 is 15 amino acids. Per the germline V gene, CDR1 is SGHTA and CDR2 is FQGTGA. This CDR3 reads CASSLSQGAYNEQFF. In DNA, the CDR3 is TGTGCCAGCAGCTTAAGCCAGGGCGCCTACAATGAGCAGTTCTTC.

The CDR3 spells CASSLGAGGSYNEQFF. The CDR3 region has the DNA TGTGCCAGCAGCTTAGGGGCGGGTGGCTCCTACAATGAGCAGTTCTTC. The V gene is TRBV7-6, the J gene TRBJ2-1; a weak D match, TRBD2 (5 bases). The CDR3 runs to 16 residues. V was pared by 1 base and J by 0 bases, with 10 bases between. Per the germline V gene, CDR1 is SGHVS and CDR2 is FNYEAQ.

This clone occurred a few times. V and J are TRBV5-1 and TRBJ2-7, with 7 nucleotides matching TRBD1. Germline CDR1 is SGHRS and CDR2 is YFSETQ. Losses at the gene ends were 4 bases for V and 0 bases for J; bases not matched to a gene: 4. The CDR3 has 14 amino acids. The CDR3 is CASSPGTVSYEQYF. The CDR3 DNA follows: TGCGCCAGCAGCCCCGGGACAGTCTCCTACGAGCAGTACTTC.

The chain is built from TRBV7-9 and TRBJ1-4; 9 bases map to TRBD1. Germline V gene lookup returns CDR1 SEHNR and CDR2 FQNEAQ (reference sequence). CDR3 length: 15 residues. J lost 7 bases, V lost 5 bases, and 8 bases had no gene match. The CDR3 region is CASSPLGQGLEKLFF. The CDR3 bases are TGTGCCAGCAGCCCTCTAGGACAGGGGCTTGAAAAACTGTTTTTT.

The J gene is TRBJ2-3, the V gene TRBV9, with 10 bases lining up with TRBD2. The V gene's germline CDR1 is SGDLS and CDR2 YYNGEE. The CDR3 extends over 15 amino acids. V gave up 1 base and J gave up 5 bases; unmatched junction bases: 4. CDR3 sequence: CASSVSGRAVDTQYF. CDR3 DNA: TGTGCCAGCAGCGTAAGCGGGAGGGCCGTAGATACGCAGTATTTT. Together with reference TRBV9 and TRBJ2-3, the CDR3 gives the full variable domain: DSGVTQTPKHLITATGQRVTLRCSPRSGDLSVYWYQQSLDQGLQFLIQYYNGEERAKGNILERFSAQQFPDLHSELNLSSLELGDSALYFCASSVSGRAVDTQYFGPGTRLTVL.

The chain combines TRBV10-3 with TRBJ2-3; possible D gene TRBD1, 7 bases. The CDR3 runs 15 residues. Germline loops: CDR1 ENHRY, CDR2 SYGVKD. Trimming took 6 bases from V and 0 from J, leaving 13 bases between them. DNA of the CDR3: TGTGCCATCAGGCAGGGGGGAATGAGCACAGATACGCAGTATTTT. It encodes CAIRQGGMSTDTQYF.

The chain is built from TRBV6-5 and TRBJ2-1, with 15 bases lining up with TRBD2. Germline-derived CDR1 and CDR2 are MNHEY and SVGAGI. This CDR3 spans 15 amino acids. V trimming: 4 bases; J trimming: 7 bases; junction bases outside the gene matches: 2. CDR3 sequence: CASSFGTSGRNEQFF. Here the CDR3 DNA reads TGTGCCAGCAGTTTTGGGACTAGCGGGAGGAATGAGCAGTTCTTC.

For the CDR3, the DNA is TGTGCCAGCAGCAAAAAGTTGATAGTACAGTATTACAATGAGCAGTTCTTC. Its translation: CASSKKLIVQYYNEQFF. V usage is TRBV21-1 and J usage is TRBJ2-1; TRBD1, the table's D call, was not compared with the DNA. TRBV21-1 has pseudogene status. CDR3 length: 17 amino acids.